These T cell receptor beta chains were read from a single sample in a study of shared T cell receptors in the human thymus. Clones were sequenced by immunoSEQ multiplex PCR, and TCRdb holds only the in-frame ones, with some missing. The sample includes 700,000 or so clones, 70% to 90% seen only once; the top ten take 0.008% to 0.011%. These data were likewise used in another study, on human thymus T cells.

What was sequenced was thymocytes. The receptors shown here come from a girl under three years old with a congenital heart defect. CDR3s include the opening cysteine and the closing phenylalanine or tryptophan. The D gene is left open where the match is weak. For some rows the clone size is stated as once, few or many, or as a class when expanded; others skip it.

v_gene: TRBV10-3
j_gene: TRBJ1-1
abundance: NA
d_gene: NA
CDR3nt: TGTGCCATCAGTAAACCTTACCTACCGAGACAGAAGCACACTGAAGCTTTCTTT
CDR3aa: CAISKPYLPRQKHTEAFF

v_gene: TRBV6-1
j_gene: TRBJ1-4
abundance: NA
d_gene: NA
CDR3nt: TGTGCCAGCCGAGGGTTCCTTCCTAATGAAAAACTGTTTTTT
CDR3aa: CASRGFLPNEKLFF

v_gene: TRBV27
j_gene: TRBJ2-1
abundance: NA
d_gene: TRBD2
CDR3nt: TGTGCCAGCAGTTCTAGCGGGGGGAAGTCGAATGAGCAGTTCTTC
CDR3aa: CASSSSGGKSNEQFF

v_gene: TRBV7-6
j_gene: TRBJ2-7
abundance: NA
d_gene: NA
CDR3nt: TGTGCCAGCAGCCGTATAGGAGACTCCTACGAGCAGTACTTC
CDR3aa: CASSRIGDSYEQYF

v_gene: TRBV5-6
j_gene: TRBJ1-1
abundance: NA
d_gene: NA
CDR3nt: TGTGCCAGCAGCTGTCGATCAGAGGGAAACACTGAAGCTTTCTTT
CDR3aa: CASSCRSEGNTEAFF

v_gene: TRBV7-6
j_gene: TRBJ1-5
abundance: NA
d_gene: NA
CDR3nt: TGTGCCAGCAGCCATTCCCAACACCGGACGGGGAATCAGCCCCAGCATTTT
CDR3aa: CASSHSQHRTGNQPQHF

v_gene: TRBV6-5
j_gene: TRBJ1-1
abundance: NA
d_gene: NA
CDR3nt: TGTGCCAGCAGTTACGGGGAGGGGCCAGAAGCTTTCTTT
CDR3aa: CASSYGEGPEAFF

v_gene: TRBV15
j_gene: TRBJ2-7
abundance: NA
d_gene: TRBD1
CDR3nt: TGTGCCACCAGCGAGGTCCTTGCGACAGGGGAATTTCGAGACTCCTACGAGCAGTACTTC
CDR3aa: CATSEVLATGEFRDSYEQYF

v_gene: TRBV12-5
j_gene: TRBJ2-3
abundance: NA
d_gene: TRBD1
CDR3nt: TGTGCTAGTGGGACAGGGAGCACAGATACGCAGTATTTT
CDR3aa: CASGTGSTDTQYF

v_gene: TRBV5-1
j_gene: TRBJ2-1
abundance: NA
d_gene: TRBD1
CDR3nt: TGCGCCAGCAGGCCCGGGACAGGGGGCTCCTACAATGAGCAGTTCTTC
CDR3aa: CASRPGTGGSYNEQFF

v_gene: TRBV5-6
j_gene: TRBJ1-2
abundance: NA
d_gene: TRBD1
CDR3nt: TGTGCCAGCAGCCCAGACAGGGGAAGCTATGGCTACACCTTC
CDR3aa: CASSPDRGSYGYTF

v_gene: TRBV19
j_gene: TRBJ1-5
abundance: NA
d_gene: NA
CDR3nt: TGTGCCAGTAGTATACGGAAACCCAGAGGATCGAGCAATCAGCCCCAGCATTTT
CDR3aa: CASSIRKPRGSSNQPQHF

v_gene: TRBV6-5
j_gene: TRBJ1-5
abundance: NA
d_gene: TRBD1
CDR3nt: TGTGCCAGCAGTTACCGGACAGGGGATAATCAGCCCCAGCATTTT
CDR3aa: CASSYRTGDNQPQHF

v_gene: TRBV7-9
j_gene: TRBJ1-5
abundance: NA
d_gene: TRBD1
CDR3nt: TGTGCCAGCAGCGACAACTCGACAGGGCATGGGCATCAGCCCCAGCATTTT
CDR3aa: CASSDNSTGHGHQPQHF

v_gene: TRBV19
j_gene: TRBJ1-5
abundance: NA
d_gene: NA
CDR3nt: TGTGCCAGTAGTATGGGGGGTAGGGGACAGCCCCAGCATTTT
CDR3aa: CASSMGGRGQPQHF

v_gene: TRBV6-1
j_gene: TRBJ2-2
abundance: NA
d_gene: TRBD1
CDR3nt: TGTGCCAGCCCACAGGGGGCGAGCACCGGGGAGCTGTTTTTT
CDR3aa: CASPQGASTGELFF

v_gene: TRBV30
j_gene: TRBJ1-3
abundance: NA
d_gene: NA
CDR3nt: TGTGCCTGGAGGGGTTCTAGAGGAGCTGGAAACACCATATATTTT
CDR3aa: CAWRGSRGAGNTIYF

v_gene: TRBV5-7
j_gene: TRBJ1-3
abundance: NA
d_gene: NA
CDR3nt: TGTGCCAGCGGGCTGCGGGGGGACAACACCATATATTTT
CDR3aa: CASGLRGDNTIYF

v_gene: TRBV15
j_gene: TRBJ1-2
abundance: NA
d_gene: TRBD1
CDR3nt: TGTGCCACCAGCAGAGATGGGACAGGGCGAGGGGGCTACACCTTC
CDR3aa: CATSRDGTGRGGYTF

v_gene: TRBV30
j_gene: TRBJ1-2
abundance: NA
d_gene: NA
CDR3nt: TGTGCCTGGAGTGTAATTTCAACGGGGGGGGCGGTCGATGGCTACACCTTC
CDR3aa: CAWSVISTGGAVDGYTF

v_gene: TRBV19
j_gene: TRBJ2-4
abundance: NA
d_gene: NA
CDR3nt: TGTGCCAGTAGTATGGTGGGTCGGGTACCCCTGTTAAATAACATTCAGTACTTC
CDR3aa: CASSMVGRVPLLNNIQYF

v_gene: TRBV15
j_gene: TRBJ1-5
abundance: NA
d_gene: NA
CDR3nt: TGTGCCACCAGCAGATTATATAAGGGGTTAACAAACAATCAGCCCCAGCATTTT
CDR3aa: CATSRLYKGLTNNQPQHF

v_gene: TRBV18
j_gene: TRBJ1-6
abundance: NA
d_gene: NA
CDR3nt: TGTGCCAGCTCACCACGGGTCCAAGCGCACTATAATTCACCCCTCCACTTT
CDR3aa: CASSPRVQAHYNSPLHF

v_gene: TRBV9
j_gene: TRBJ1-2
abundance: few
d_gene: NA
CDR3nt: TGTGCCAGCAGCGGGAACCGGGAACCAAACACCTTC
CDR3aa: CASSGNREPNTF

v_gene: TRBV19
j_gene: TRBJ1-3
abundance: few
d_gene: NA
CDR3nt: TGTGCCAGTAGCTCCACGTTATGTGGGGCAGGAAGCACCATATATTTT
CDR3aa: CASSSTLCGAGSTIYF

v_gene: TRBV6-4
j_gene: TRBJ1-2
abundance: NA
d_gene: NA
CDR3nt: TGTGCCAGCTCCCGCCGGGCCGGACACCACTATGGCTACACCTTC
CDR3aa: CASSRRAGHHYGYTF

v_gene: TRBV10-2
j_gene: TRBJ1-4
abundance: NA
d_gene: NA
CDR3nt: TGCGCCAGCAGTGAGTCAGCCGGGTTAGGCGAAAAACTGTTTTTT
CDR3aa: CASSESAGLGEKLFF

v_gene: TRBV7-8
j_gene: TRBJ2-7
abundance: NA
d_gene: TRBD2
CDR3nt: TGTGCCAGCAGCGGCCTACTAGCGGGGGGCGGCGAGCAGTACTTC
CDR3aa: CASSGLLAGGGEQYF